These 27 T cell receptor beta chains originate from one sample sequenced in a study of blood T cell repertoires in COVID-19. Profiling relied on immunoSEQ multiplex PCR, and the TCRdb table lists in-frame clones only, not all of them. The data contain about 260,000 clones, approximately 85% of them seen just once; the ten biggest clones take up 2% to 2.5%. Source material: PBMCs or T cells enriched from blood (not recorded which). The receptors derive from a woman in her fifties or sixties who had recovered from COVID-19.

The V call is TRBV28, the J call TRBJ2-1, with TRBD2 identical over 7 bases. V was pared by 6 bases and J by 5 bases, with 7 bases of the junction left unmatched. The length of the CDR3 is 14 residues. Germline V gene lookup returns CDR1 MDHEN and CDR2 SYDVKM. The CDR3 here is CASRSGGRHNEQFF. CDR3 nucleotide sequence: TGTGCCAGCAGATCGGGGGGTAGGCACAATGAGCAGTTCTTC.

This clone was counted once. The chain couples TRBV27 to TRBJ2-7; possible D gene TRBD1, 6 bases. V lost 0 bases and J 6 bases, leaving 12 bases between the germline ends. The CDR3 covers 14 residues. Germline CDR1 and CDR2: MNHEY and SMNVEV (reference sequence). In DNA, the CDR3 is TGTGCCAGCAGTTTATCAGGTGGGACACGCGAGCAGTACTTC. Its translation: CASSLSGGTREQYF.

The table lists this clone with a count of one. V and J are TRBV9 and TRBJ1-2; a weak D match, TRBD1 (5 bases). The V and J ends lost 4 bases and 4 bases respectively, with 14 bases between them. CDR1 is SGDLS, CDR2 YYNGEE, per germline. This CDR3 has 14 amino acids. CDR3 sequence (DNA): TGTGCCAGCAGCCCTCAGACAGAAACCTATGGCTACACCTTC. It codes for CASSPQTETYGYTF.

This chain uses TRBV4-3 with TRBJ1-2, with D possibly TRBD1 on 5 matching bases. This CDR3 has 13 residues. V was clipped by 4 bases and J by 8 bases, with 14 bases between them. Germline V gene data show CDR1 as LGHNA and CDR2 as YSLEER. The CDR3 spells CASSRGGGSGYTF. For the CDR3, the DNA is TGCGCCAGCAGCCGCGGGGGGGGGAGCGGCTACACCTTC.

This clone is a singleton in its sample. This CDR3 reads CASSRAGGEGYTF. CDR3 nucleotides: TGCGCCAGCAGCCGAGCGGGGGGGGAAGGCTACACCTTC. The chain uses TRBV4-1 and TRBJ1-2; D is possibly TRBD1 (5 bases). The V end lost 4 bases, the J end lost 8 bases, and 14 bases lay between the germline ends. The length of the CDR3 is 13 residues. CDR1 is MGHRA and CDR2 is YSYEKL in the germline V gene.

The chain carries TRBV20-1 and TRBJ1-5, with 8 bases fitting TRBD1. Germline V lookup: CDR1 DFQATT, CDR2 SNEGSKA (reference sequence). The CDR3 sequence is 13 residues long. V lost 3 bases to trimming and J lost 6 bases; unmatched junction nucleotides: 4. The DNA for the CDR3 is TGCAGTGCTAGTACAGGGGGTGGTCAGCCCCAGCATTTT. Encoded protein: CSASTGGGQPQHF.

The chain carries TRBV27 and TRBJ2-5; the match to TRBD2 covers 7 bases. V dropped 5 bases and J dropped 5; count of bases not matched to a gene: 17. This CDR3 spans 17 amino acids. Germline V lookup: CDR1 MNHEY, CDR2 SMNVEV (reference sequence). The CDR3: CASSERGVAGVGETQYF. The CDR3, as DNA: TGTGCCAGCAGTGAGAGGGGTGTGGCGGGAGTAGGGGAGACCCAGTACTTC.

This clone has a single count. The V and J genes are TRBV4-2 and TRBJ1-5, with D unclear. This CDR3 contains 15 residues. V was shortened by 0 bases and J by 10 bases, with 16 bases between the two germline ends. Germline CDR1 reads LGHNA; CDR2 reads YNFKEQ. The CDR3 protein is CASSQEAQMIYPQHF. In nucleotides, the CDR3 is TGTGCCAGCAGCCAAGAAGCACAGATGATCTATCCCCAGCATTTT.

This clone was found once. The chain carries TRBV7-2 and TRBJ1-3; TRBD1 might be the D (6 bases). CDR1 and CDR2 (germline): SGHTA, FQGNSA. V was trimmed by 5 bases and J by 6 bases, leaving 11 bases between them. CDR3 size: 13 residues. CDR3 sequence (DNA): TGTGCCAGCAGCCAGACAGGAATAAACACCATATATTTT. It yields the protein CASSQTGINTIYF.

The V call is TRBV7-8, the J call TRBJ2-1, with TRBD2 matching 15 bases. Germline CDR1 and CDR2: SGHVS and FQNEAQ. Losses at the gene ends were 5 bases for V and 0 bases for J; bases not matched to a gene: 11. The length of the CDR3 is 20 residues. DNA of the CDR3: TGTGCCAGCAGCCTCGAGGGGGGACTAGCGGGAGGTAGCTCCTACAATGAGCAGTTCTTC. Amino acids: CASSLEGGLAGGSSYNEQFF.

This clone has just one count. This sequence joins TRBV6-5 and TRBJ1-1; a weak D match, TRBD1 (5 bases). The CDR3 sequence is 15 residues long. CDR1 MNHEY and CDR2 SVGAGI come from the germline V gene. With 7 bases removed from V and 7 bases from J, the gap between germline ends came to 22 bases. CDR3 protein: CASTRDWGGKLEAFF. DNA for the CDR3: TGTGCCAGCACCCGCGATTGGGGGGGGAAGCTTGAAGCTTTCTTT.

This clone was picked up one time. The rearrangement links TRBV28 to TRBJ1-5, with D tentatively TRBD1 (5 bases). V gave up 6 bases and J gave up 5 bases, with 23 bases separating them. This CDR3 spans 17 amino acids. Germline values: CDR1 MDHEN, CDR2 SYDVKM. CDR3 nucleotide sequence: TGTGCCAGCAGGAACCACAACCGGGACTCTCGGTATCAGCCCCAGCATTTT. It yields the protein CASRNHNRDSRYQPQHF.

The genes are TRBV12-3 or TRBV12-4 and TRBJ1-1; D possibly corresponds to TRBD1 (5 bases). Trimming shortened V by 6 bases and J by 8 bases, and 16 bases separated the two germline ends. The CDR3 is 13 residues long. The chain's CDR3 is CASRNLQAGEAFF. Written as DNA, the CDR3 is TGTGCCAGCAGAAACCTACAGGCGGGAGAAGCTTTCTTT.

This clone was recorded only once. The J gene is TRBJ2-1, the V gene TRBV7-9; 8 bases match TRBD1. Germline trimming cut 1 base from V and 4 bases from J; bases unmatched to any gene: 3. The CDR3 consists of 15 residues. Germline CDR1 reads SEHNR; CDR2 reads FQNEAQ (reference sequence). CDR3 protein: CASSLVGQEYNEQFF. CDR3 nucleotide sequence: TGTGCCAGCAGCTTAGTGGGACAGGAGTACAATGAGCAGTTCTTC.

The V gene is TRBV28, the J gene TRBJ2-1, with TRBD1 matching 9 bases. CDR1 is MDHEN and CDR2 is SYDVKM in the germline V gene. The CDR3 spans 17 residues. V gave up 5 bases and J gave up 0 bases; unmatched junction bases: 8. CDR3 in amino acids: CASSLTGGMSSYNEQFF. In DNA form, the CDR3 reads TGTGCCAGCAGTCTGACAGGGGGAATGAGCTCCTACAATGAGCAGTTCTTC.

J is TRBJ2-7 and V is TRBV4-1, with 7 bases lining up with TRBD1. Germline V gene lookup returns CDR1 MGHRA and CDR2 YSYEKL. This CDR3 comprises 17 residues. Unmatched junction bases numbered 13, after V lost 2 bases and J lost 3 bases. The CDR3 DNA reads TGCGCCAGCAGCCAAAGAATTTTTGGTCAGGGGGTCTACGAGCAGTACTTC. Encoded protein: CASSQRIFGQGVYEQYF.

The chain has TRBV20-1 and TRBJ1-1; possibly TRBD1 for D (5 bases). Trimming took off 3 bases at V and 3 bases at J, with 14 bases between the two ends. The V gene's germline CDR1 is DFQATT and CDR2 SNEGSKA (reference sequence). The CDR3 covers 14 residues. In DNA, the CDR3 is TGCAGTGCTAGTAGACCAATCAGGGACACTGAAGCTTTCTTT. Protein product: CSASRPIRDTEAFF.

Here the CDR3 reads CASSMSASGAYNEQFF. The CDR3 nucleotides read TGTGCCAGTAGTATGTCGGCTAGCGGGGCCTACAATGAGCAGTTCTTC. The chain is built from TRBV19 and TRBJ2-1, with TRBD2 identical over 9 bases. With V trimmed by 3 bases and J by 2 bases, 5 bases remained unmatched. Germline V gene sequence: CDR1 LNHDA, CDR2 SQIVND (reference sequence). The CDR3 spans 16 residues.

The chain joins TRBV27 to TRBJ2-5; D perhaps matches TRBD1 (6 bases). Germline CDR1 reads MNHEY; CDR2 reads SMNVEV (reference sequence). The CDR3 spans 15 residues. Trimming shortened V by 4 bases and J by 2 bases, and 14 bases separated the two germline ends. The CDR3 nucleotides are TGTGCCAGCAGTTCAACTGGGGGACATCAAGAGACCCAGTACTTC. Translated, it gives CASSSTGGHQETQYF.

The chain is built from TRBV7-2 and TRBJ2-1, with TRBD2 matching 7 bases. The CDR3 loop spans 16 amino acids. After removal of 5 bases from V and 1 base from J, the junction contained 8 bases not matched to a gene. Germline CDR1 SGHTA, CDR2 FQGNSA. The CDR3 coding sequence is TGTGCCAGCAGCCCGAGCGGGGTTCTTTCCTACAATGAGCAGTTCTTC. It specifies CASSPSGVLSYNEQFF.

The V gene is TRBV7-9, the J gene TRBJ1-4; D is ambiguous. V shed 5 bases and J shed 5 bases, with 15 bases lying between them. The germline V gene has CDR1 SEHNR and CDR2 FQNEAQ (reference sequence). The CDR3 extends over 15 amino acids. The CDR3 sequence is CASSTERAPNEKLFF. The CDR3 nucleotides are TGTGCCAGCAGCACGGAGAGGGCTCCCAATGAAAAACTGTTTTTT.

The V and J genes are TRBV9 and TRBJ2-1; 9 bases align to TRBD2. This CDR3 contains 13 residues. Germline CDR1 is SGDLS and CDR2 is YYNGEE. J lost 9 bases, V lost 2 bases, and 3 bases had no gene match. The CDR3 region has the DNA TGTGCCAGCAGCGTCCTAGCGGGAAGTGAGCAGTTCTTC. It is translated as CASSVLAGSEQFF.

This clone showed up just a few times. The chain links TRBV30 to TRBJ1-1; tentative D call: TRBD1 (5 bases). The germline V and J ends were trimmed by 2 bases and 7 bases, with 11 bases remaining between them. This CDR3 is built from 12 residues. Per germline, CDR1 GTSNPN and CDR2 SVGIG (reference sequence). The CDR3 nucleotides read TGTGCCTGGAGTCGACAGACGAATGAAGCTTTCTTT. It specifies CAWSRQTNEAFF.

The sample holds a few counts of this clone. The chain joins TRBV10-2 to TRBJ2-2; 7 bases map to TRBD1. This CDR3 comprises 14 residues. From germline, CDR1 is WSHSY and CDR2 SAAADI. J lost 6 bases, V lost 8 bases, and 9 bases had no gene match. This CDR3 reads CASSGQGVSGELFF. CDR3 in DNA: TGCGCCAGCTCAGGGCAGGGGGTCTCCGGGGAGCTGTTTTTT.

The J gene is TRBJ2-2, the V gene TRBV28, with D tentatively TRBD1 (6 bases). Germline V lookup: CDR1 MDHEN, CDR2 SYDVKM. The CDR3 is made up of 14 amino acids. Trimming removed 8 bases from V and 4 bases from J, with 14 bases in between. CDR3 DNA: TGTGCCAGCTCCCTTCAGGACAGCACCGGGGAGCTGTTTTTT. It encodes CASSLQDSTGELFF.

This chain connects TRBV28 to TRBJ1-6; D might be TRBD1 (5 bases). V shed 7 bases and J shed 5 bases, with 12 bases lying between them. The length of the CDR3 is 14 residues. CDR1 and CDR2 from the germline V gene are MDHEN and SYDVKM. CDR3 DNA: TGTGCCAGCATTGTGCAGGGAAATAATTCACCCCTCCACTTT. Encoded protein: CASIVQGNNSPLHF. The full variable domain, in which reference TRBV28 and TRBJ1-6 provide the parts outside the CDR3, is DVKVTQSSRYLVKRTGEKVFLECVQDMDHENMFWYRQDPGLGLRLIYFSYDVKMKEKGDIPEGYSVSREKKERFSLILESASTNQTSMYLCASIVQGNNSPLHFGNGTRLTVT.

The V gene is TRBV7-2, the J gene TRBJ2-3, with unresolved D. CDR1 SGHTA and CDR2 FQGNSA come from the germline V gene. This CDR3 has 14 residues. Trimming took off 5 bases at V and 0 bases at J, with 9 bases between the two ends. The CDR3 protein is CASSRDPSTDTQYF. For the CDR3, the DNA is TGTGCCAGCAGCCGCGATCCTAGCACAGATACGCAGTATTTT.